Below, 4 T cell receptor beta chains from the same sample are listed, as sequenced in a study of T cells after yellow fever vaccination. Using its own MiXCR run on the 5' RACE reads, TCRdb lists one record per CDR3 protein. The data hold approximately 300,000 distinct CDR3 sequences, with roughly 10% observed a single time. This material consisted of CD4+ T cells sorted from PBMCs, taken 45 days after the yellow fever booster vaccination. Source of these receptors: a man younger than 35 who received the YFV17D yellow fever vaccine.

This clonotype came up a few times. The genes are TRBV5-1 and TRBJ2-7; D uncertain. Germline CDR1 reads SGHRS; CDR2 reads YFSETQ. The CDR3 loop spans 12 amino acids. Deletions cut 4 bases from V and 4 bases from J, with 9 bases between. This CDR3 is CASSLDVYEQYF. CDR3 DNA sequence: TGCGCCAGCAGCCTTGATGTTTACGAGCAGTACTTC. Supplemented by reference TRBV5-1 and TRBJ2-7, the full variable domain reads KAGVTQTPRYLIKTRGQQVTLSCSPISGHRSVSWYQQTPGQGLQFLFEYFSETQRNKGNFPGRFSGRQFSNSRSEMNVSTLELGDSALYLCASSLDVYEQYFGPGTRLTVT.

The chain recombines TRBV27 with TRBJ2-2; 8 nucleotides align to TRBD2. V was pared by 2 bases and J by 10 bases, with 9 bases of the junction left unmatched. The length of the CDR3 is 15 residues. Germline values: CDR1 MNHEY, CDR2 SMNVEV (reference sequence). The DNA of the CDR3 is TGTGCCAGCAGTTTACGGTCGGGGGGGGCGATGGAGCTGTTTTTT. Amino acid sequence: CASSLRSGGAMELFF.

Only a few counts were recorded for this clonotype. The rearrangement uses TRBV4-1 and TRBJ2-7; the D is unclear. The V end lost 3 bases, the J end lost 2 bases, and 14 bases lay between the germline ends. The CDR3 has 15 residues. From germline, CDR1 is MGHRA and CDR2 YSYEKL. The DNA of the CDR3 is TGCGCCAGCAGCCAGTCACTCCGGCAGGCCTACGAGCAGTACGTC. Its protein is CASSQSLRQAYEQYV.

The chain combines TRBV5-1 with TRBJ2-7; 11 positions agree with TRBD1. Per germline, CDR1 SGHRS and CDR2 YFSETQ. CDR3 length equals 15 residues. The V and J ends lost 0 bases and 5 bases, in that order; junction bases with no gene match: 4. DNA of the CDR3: TGCGCCAGCAGCTTGGGGACAGGGGGCATGAACGAGCAGTACTTC. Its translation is CASSLGTGGMNEQYF.